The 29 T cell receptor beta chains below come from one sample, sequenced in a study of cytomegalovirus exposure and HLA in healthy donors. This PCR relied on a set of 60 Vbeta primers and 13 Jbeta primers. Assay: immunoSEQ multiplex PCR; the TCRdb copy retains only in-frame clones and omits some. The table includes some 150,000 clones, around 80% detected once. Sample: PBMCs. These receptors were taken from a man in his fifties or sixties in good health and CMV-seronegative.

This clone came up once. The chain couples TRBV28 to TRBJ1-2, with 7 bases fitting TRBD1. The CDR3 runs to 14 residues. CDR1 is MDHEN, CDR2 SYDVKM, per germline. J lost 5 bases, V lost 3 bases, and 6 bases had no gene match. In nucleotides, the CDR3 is TGTGCCAGCAGTTTTGGCGCAGGGGGGTATGGCTACACCTTC. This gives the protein CASSFGAGGYGYTF.

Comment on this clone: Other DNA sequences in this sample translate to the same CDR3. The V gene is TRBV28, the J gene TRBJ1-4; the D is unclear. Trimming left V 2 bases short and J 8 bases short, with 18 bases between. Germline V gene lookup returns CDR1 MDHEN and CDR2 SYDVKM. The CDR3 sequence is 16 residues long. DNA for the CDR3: TGTGCCAGCAGTTTACCCGGCTTCGCTATTAGCGAAAAACTGTTTTTT. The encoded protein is CASSLPGFAISEKLFF.

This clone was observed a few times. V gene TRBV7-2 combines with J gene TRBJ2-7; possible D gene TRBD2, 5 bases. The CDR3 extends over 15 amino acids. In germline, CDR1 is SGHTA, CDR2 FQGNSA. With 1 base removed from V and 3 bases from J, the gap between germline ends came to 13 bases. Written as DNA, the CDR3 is TGTGCCAGCAGCTTAGACTGGACTCCATTCTACGAGCAGTACTTC. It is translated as CASSLDWTPFYEQYF.

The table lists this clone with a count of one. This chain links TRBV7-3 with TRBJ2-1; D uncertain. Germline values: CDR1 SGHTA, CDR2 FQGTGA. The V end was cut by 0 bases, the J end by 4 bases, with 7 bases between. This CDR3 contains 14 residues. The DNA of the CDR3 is TGTGCCAGCAGCTTAACGACTCAGTACAATGAGCAGTTCTTC. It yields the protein CASSLTTQYNEQFF.

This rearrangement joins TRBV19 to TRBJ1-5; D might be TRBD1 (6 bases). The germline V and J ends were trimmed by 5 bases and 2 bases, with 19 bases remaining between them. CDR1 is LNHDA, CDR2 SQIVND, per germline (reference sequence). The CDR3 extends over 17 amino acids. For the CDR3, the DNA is TGTGCCAGTAGTGCCGAACAGGGCAGGGTCGGCAATCAGCCCCAGCATTTT. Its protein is CASSAEQGRVGNQPQHF.

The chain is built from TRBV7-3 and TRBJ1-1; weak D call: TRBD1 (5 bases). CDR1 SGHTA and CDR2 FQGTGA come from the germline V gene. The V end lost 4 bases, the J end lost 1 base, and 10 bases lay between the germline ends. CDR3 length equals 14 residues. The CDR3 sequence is CASSSGHSNTEAFF. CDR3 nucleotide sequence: TGTGCCAGCAGCTCTGGACACTCGAACACTGAAGCTTTCTTT.

CDR3 sequence reads: CAWSVRAGAQYF. The CDR3 nucleotides are TGTGCCTGGAGTGTACGGGCCGGGGCCCAGTACTTC. This chain connects TRBV30 to TRBJ2-5; possible D gene TRBD2, 5 bases. This CDR3 comprises 12 residues. Germline V gives CDR1 GTSNPN, CDR2 SVGIG (reference sequence). With 0 bases removed from V and 9 bases from J, the gap between germline ends came to 11 bases.

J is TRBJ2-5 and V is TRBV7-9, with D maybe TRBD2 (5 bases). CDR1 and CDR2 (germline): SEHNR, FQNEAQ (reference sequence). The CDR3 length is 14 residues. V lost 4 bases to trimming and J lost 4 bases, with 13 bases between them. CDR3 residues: CASSSGLVGETQYF. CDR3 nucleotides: TGTGCCAGCAGCTCGGGGTTGGTAGGAGAGACCCAGTACTTC.

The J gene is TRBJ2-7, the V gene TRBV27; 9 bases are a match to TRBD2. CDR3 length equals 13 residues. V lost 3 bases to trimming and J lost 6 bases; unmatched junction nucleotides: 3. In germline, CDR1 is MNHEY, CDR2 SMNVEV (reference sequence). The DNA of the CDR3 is TGTGCCAGCAGTTTTGGGACTAGCTCCGAGCAGTACTTC. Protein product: CASSFGTSSEQYF.

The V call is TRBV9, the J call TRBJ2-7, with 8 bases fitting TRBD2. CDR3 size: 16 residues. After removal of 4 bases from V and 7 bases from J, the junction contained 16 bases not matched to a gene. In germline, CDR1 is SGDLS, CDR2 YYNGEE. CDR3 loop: CASSPHTGTRLEEQYF. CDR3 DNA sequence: TGTGCCAGCAGCCCTCATACCGGGACTAGACTAGAAGAGCAGTACTTC. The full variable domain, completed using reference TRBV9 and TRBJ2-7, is DSGVTQTPKHLITATGQRVTLRCSPRSGDLSVYWYQQSLDQGLQFLIQYYNGEERAKGNILERFSAQQFPDLHSELNLSSLELGDSALYFCASSPHTGTRLEEQYFGPGTRLTVT.

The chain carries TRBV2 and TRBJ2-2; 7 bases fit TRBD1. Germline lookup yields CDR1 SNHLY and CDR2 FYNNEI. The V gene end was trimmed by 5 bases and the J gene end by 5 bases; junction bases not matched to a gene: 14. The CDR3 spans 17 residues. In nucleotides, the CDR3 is TGTGCCAGCAGTCCGAGGGCAGGGGGTGGGAAGACCGGGGAGCTGTTTTTT. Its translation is CASSPRAGGGKTGELFF.

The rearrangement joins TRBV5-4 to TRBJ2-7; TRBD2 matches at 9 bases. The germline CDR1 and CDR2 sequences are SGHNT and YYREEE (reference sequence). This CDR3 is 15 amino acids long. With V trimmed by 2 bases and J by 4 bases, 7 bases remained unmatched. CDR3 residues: CASSFSGRREYEQYF. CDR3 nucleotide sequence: TGTGCCAGCAGCTTTAGCGGGAGACGTGAATACGAGCAGTACTTC.

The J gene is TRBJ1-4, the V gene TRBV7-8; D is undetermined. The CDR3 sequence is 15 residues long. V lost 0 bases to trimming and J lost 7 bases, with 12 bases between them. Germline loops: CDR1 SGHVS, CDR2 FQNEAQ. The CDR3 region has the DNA TGTGCCAGCAGCTTAGCGGAGGAACCGGGTGAAAAACTGTTTTTT. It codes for CASSLAEEPGEKLFF.

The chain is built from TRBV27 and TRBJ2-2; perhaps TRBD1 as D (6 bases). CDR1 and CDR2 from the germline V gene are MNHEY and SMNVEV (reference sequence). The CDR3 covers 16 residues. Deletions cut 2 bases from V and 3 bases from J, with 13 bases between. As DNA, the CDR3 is TGTGCCAGCAGTTTAAAGTCAGGGACATACACCGGGGAGCTGTTTTTT. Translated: CASSLKSGTYTGELFF.

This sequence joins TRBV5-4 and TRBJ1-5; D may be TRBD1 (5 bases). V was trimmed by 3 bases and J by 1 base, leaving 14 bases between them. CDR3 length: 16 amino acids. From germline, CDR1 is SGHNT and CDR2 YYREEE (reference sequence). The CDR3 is CASSSGGGGSNQPQHF. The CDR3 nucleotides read TGTGCCAGCAGCTCTGGGGGGGGAGGAAGCAATCAGCCCCAGCATTTT.

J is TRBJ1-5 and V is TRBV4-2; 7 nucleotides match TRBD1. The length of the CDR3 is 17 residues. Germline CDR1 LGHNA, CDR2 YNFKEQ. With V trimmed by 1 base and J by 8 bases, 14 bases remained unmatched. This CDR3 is CASSQGVGAGGDEPQHF. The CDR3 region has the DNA TGTGCCAGCAGCCAAGGAGTGGGGGCAGGGGGTGATGAGCCCCAGCATTTT.

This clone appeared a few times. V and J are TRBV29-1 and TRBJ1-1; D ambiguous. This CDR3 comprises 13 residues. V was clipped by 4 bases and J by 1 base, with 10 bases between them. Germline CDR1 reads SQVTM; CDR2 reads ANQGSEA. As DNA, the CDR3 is TGCAGCGTTGTAGGCCAGGAGAACACTGAAGCTTTCTTT. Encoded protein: CSVVGQENTEAFF.

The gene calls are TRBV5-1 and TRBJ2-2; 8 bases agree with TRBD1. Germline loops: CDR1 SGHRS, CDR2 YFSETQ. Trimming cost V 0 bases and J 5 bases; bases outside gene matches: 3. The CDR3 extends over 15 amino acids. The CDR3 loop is CASSLGTGSTGELFF. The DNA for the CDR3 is TGCGCCAGCAGCTTGGGGACAGGGAGTACCGGGGAGCTGTTTTTT.

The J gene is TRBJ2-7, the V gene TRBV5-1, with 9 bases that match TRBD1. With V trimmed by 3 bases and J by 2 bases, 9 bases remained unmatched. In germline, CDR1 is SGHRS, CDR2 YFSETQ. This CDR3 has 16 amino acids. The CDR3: CASSSTGGSFTYEQYF. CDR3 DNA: TGCGCCAGCAGCTCAACAGGGGGCTCTTTTACCTACGAGCAGTACTTC.

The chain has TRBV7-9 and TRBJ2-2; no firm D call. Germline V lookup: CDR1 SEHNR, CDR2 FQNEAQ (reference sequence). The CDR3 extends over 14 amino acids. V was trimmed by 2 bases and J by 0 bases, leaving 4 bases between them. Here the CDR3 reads CASSLYTNTGELFF. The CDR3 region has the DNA TGTGCCAGCAGCTTATACACGAACACCGGGGAGCTGTTTTTT.

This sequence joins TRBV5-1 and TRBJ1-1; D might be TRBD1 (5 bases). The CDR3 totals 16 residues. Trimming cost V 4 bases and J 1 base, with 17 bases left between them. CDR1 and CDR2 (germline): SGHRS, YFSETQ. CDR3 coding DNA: TGCGCCAGCAGCCCGCTGGTGGGGCAGGGGAACACTGAAGCTTTCTTT. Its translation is CASSPLVGQGNTEAFF.

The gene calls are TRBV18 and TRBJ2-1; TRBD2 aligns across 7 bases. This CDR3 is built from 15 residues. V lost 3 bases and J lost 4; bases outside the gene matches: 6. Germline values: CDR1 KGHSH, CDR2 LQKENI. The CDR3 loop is CASSPGLESYNEQFF. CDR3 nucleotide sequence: TGTGCCAGCTCACCTGGACTAGAGTCTTACAATGAGCAGTTCTTC.

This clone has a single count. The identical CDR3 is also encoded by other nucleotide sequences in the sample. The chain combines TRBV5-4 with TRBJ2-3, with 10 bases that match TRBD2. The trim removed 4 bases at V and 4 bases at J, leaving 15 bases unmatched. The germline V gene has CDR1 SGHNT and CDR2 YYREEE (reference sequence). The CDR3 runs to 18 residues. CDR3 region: CASSPRIAGGKGSDTQYF. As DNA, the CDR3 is TGTGCCAGCAGCCCGCGCATAGCGGGAGGAAAGGGATCAGATACGCAGTATTTT.

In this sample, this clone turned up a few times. The chain's CDR3 is CASSAGAVSYNEQFF. The DNA of the CDR3 is TGTGCCAGCAGCGCGGGGGCGGTCTCCTACAATGAGCAGTTCTTC. The V and J genes are TRBV11-3 and TRBJ2-1; D is perhaps TRBD2 (7 bases). CDR3 size: 15 residues. V lost 5 bases to trimming and J lost 0 bases, with 11 bases between them. Germline V gene data show CDR1 as SGHNT and CDR2 as YENEEA.

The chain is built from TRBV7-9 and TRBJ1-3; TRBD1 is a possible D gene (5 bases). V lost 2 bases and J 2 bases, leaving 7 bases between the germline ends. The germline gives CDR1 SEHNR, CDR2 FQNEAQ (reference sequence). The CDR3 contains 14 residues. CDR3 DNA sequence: TGTGCCAGCAGCTTACAGGGCCCTGGAAACACCATATATTTT. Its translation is CASSLQGPGNTIYF.

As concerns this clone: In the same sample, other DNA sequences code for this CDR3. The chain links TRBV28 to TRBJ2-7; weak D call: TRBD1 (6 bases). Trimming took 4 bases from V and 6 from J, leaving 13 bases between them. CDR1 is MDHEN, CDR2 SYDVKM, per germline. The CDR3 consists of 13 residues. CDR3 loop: CASSSSGTIEQYF. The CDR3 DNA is TGTGCCAGCAGTTCATCCGGGACAATCGAGCAGTACTTC.

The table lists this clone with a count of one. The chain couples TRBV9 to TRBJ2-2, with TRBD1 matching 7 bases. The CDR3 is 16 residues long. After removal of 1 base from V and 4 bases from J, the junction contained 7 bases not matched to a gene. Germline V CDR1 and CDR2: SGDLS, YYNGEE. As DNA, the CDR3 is TGTGCCAGCAGCGTACGACAGGGCCTTTTCACCGGGGAGCTGTTTTTT. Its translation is CASSVRQGLFTGELFF.

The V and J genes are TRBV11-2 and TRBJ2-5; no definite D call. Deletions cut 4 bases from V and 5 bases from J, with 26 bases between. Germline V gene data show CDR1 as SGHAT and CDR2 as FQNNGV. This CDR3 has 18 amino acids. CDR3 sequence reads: CASSSTWSNAVPQETQYF. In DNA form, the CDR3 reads TGTGCCAGCAGCTCCACCTGGTCGAACGCGGTCCCGCAGGAGACCCAGTACTTC.

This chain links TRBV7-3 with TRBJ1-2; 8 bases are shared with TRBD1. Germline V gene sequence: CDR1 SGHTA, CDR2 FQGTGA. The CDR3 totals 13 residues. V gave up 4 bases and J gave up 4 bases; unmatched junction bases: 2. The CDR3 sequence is CASSSGQGYGYTF. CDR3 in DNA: TGTGCCAGCAGCTCAGGACAGGGCTATGGCTACACCTTC.